The next 8 T cell receptor beta chains were all read from a single sample in a study of T cell responses to AZD1222 COVID-19 vaccine (dated by TCRdb to about 2021). In light of the paper, this sample's time point label describes: baseline before first vaccination. The library was built by means of the immunoSEQ multiplex PCR assay. Held by TCRdb, this immuneACCESS table contains in-frame sequences only and omits some clones. Under half of the omission traces to an unresolved V gene where checked; the cause of the rest is unknown. The sample table lists around 120,000 clones, around 90% of them with a count of one. Together, the top ten hold 2.5% to 3% of the sample. Sample: peripheral blood, taken on day 0 of AZD1222 vaccination. Receptors were obtained from an adult in good health.

V is TRBV5-1 and J is TRBJ2-3; maybe TRBD2 (5 bases). The CDR3 is made up of 15 amino acids. The germline V gene encodes CDR1 SGHRS and CDR2 YFSETQ. Deletions cut 3 bases from V and 1 base from J, with 12 bases between. CDR3 loop: CASSSGLSGTDTQYF. The CDR3 DNA is TGCGCCAGCAGCTCCGGACTTTCCGGCACAGATACGCAGTATTTT.

As DNA, the CDR3 is TGTGCCAGTAGTATGATGACAGGGGGCAATCAGCCCCAGCATTTT. Protein sequence: CASSMMTGGNQPQHF. This rearrangement joins TRBV19 to TRBJ1-5, with 8 bases aligning to TRBD1. Germline trimming cut 3 bases from V and 2 bases from J; bases unmatched to any gene: 3. Germline lookup yields CDR1 LNHDA and CDR2 SQIVND (reference sequence). The CDR3 is 15 amino acids.

The CDR3, as DNA: TGTGCCAGCAGCACCCTCGACCCCTCCACAGATACGCAGTATTTT. This encodes CASSTLDPSTDTQYF. The chain joins TRBV7-9 to TRBJ2-3; the D is unclear. Germline loops: CDR1 SEHNR, CDR2 FQNEAQ (reference sequence). The V end was cut by 5 bases, the J end by 2 bases, with 14 bases between. The CDR3 totals 15 residues.

CDR3 region: CSVERTGNGYTF. CDR3 nucleotide sequence: TGCAGCGTTGAACGGACAGGGAATGGCTACACCTTC. The chain is built from TRBV29-1 and TRBJ1-2, with TRBD1 matching over 8 bases. Germline V gene sequence: CDR1 SQVTM, CDR2 ANQGSEA. Trimming removed 2 bases from V and 6 bases from J; junction bases left unmatched: 2. The CDR3 is made up of 12 amino acids.

The chain carries TRBV12-2 and TRBJ1-6; the table calls TRBD1, which could not be checked here. TRBV12-2 is a recognized pseudogene. This CDR3 has 17 amino acids. The CDR3 is CASRLLTRPGQNSPLHF. The CDR3 DNA follows: TGTGCAAGTCGCTTACTGACCCGACCGGGACAGAATTCACCCCTCCACTTT.

The chain has TRBV3-1 (or the pseudogene TRBV3-2) and TRBJ2-5; D uncertain. V shed 2 bases and J shed 2 bases, with 18 bases lying between them. The CDR3 is 17 amino acids. Germline loops: CDR1 LGHDT, CDR2 YNNKEL (reference sequence). CDR3 coding DNA: TGTGCCAGCAGCCAATCCCCCCGAGGAGAAAGACAAGAGACCCAGTACTTC. Its translation is CASSQSPRGERQETQYF.

The rearrangement links TRBV5-1 to TRBJ1-2; weak D call: TRBD1 (6 bases). Germline V lookup: CDR1 SGHRS, CDR2 YFSETQ. The CDR3 is 14 residues long. V dropped 0 bases and J dropped 7 bases, with 13 bases sitting between them. CDR3 bases: TGCGCCAGCAGCTTGGAGGGCAGGGGCGGTGGCTACACCTTC. This translates into CASSLEGRGGGYTF.

This sequence joins TRBV19 and TRBJ2-2; D is unresolved. V lost 2 bases to trimming and J lost 1 base, with 5 bases between them. Germline V lookup: CDR1 LNHDA, CDR2 SQIVND (reference sequence). The CDR3 has 14 amino acids. In DNA, the CDR3 is TGTGCCAGTAGTATAAAACAGAACACCGGGGAGCTGTTTTTT. This gives the protein CASSIKQNTGELFF.